The 28 T cell receptor beta chains given below trace back to one sample, sequenced in a study of cytomegalovirus exposure and HLA in healthy donors. The primer mix had 60 Vbeta and 13 Jbeta primers. Sequencing used immunoSEQ multiplex PCR; TCRdb keeps in-frame clones, though not all of them. This table holds around 170,000 clones, roughly 80% found once. Sequenced: PBMCs. The source is a man in his forties or fifties in good health and CMV-seronegative.

The rearrangement links TRBV19 to TRBJ2-1; 9 bases fit TRBD1. The CDR3 is 15 residues long. The trim removed 8 bases at V and 5 bases at J, leaving 10 bases unmatched. Germline loops: CDR1 LNHDA, CDR2 SQIVND (reference sequence). The CDR3 coding sequence is TGTGCCAGTCGTCCGGGACAGGGCTACCACAATGAGCAGTTCTTC. Translation: CASRPGQGYHNEQFF.

The gene calls are TRBV11-2 and TRBJ2-5, with 11 bases fitting TRBD1. CDR3 size: 15 residues. Germline lookup yields CDR1 SGHAT and CDR2 FQNNGV. With 5 bases clipped from V and 5 bases from J, the junction kept 7 bases outside the gene matches. CDR3 in amino acids: CASSQRTGGRETQYF. The CDR3 nucleotides read TGTGCCAGCAGCCAAAGGACAGGGGGCAGGGAGACCCAGTACTTC.

V is TRBV20-1 and J is TRBJ1-4; no definite D call. Between the trimmed V and J ends, which lost 7 bases and 5 bases, there was a span of 8 bases. CDR1 and CDR2 from the germline V gene are DFQATT and SNEGSKA (reference sequence). The CDR3 has 11 amino acids. CDR3 loop: CSGVSNEKLFF. The CDR3 DNA is TGCAGTGGGGTTAGCAATGAAAAACTGTTTTTT.

This clone was counted a single time. J is TRBJ1-1 and V is TRBV5-6; D remains ambiguous. CDR1 is SGHDT, CDR2 YYEEEE, per germline. CDR3 length equals 14 residues. V was clipped by 1 base and J by 0 bases, with 7 bases between them. The CDR3: CASSLINMNTEAFF. CDR3 bases: TGTGCCAGCAGCTTGATAAATATGAACACTGAAGCTTTCTTT.

The chain couples TRBV9 to TRBJ1-2; the D is unclear. Germline values: CDR1 SGDLS, CDR2 YYNGEE. Trimming pared 4 bases from V and 1 base from J, leaving 17 bases between. The CDR3 length is 16 residues. CDR3 nucleotide sequence: TGTGCCAGCAGCCCCGAAGGGAGAATCCTTAACTATGGCTACACCTTC. Its translation: CASSPEGRILNYGYTF.

The chain is built from TRBV7-8 and TRBJ1-2; D unclear. This CDR3 spans 13 amino acids. Germline CDR1 SGHVS, CDR2 FQNEAQ. With 1 base removed from V and 4 bases from J, the gap between germline ends came to 7 bases. The CDR3 region has the DNA TGTGCCAGCAGCTTAGGGCCTTTCTATGGCTACACCTTC. It specifies CASSLGPFYGYTF.

The CDR3 is CASNQGTGGSSYNEQFF. The CDR3 DNA is TGTGCCAGCAACCAAGGGACAGGGGGAAGCTCCTACAATGAGCAGTTCTTC. The chain joins TRBV27 to TRBJ2-1; TRBD1 matches 11 bases. Germline V CDR1 and CDR2: MNHEY, SMNVEV (reference sequence). The CDR3 spans 17 residues. Trimming removed 7 bases from V and 0 bases from J; junction bases left unmatched: 8.

The sample holds a few counts of this clone. V usage is TRBV10-1 and J usage is TRBJ2-3; D is unclear. CDR3 length: 14 amino acids. Germline V gene sequence: CDR1 WNHNN, CDR2 SYGVQD (reference sequence). V lost 4 bases and J 1 base, leaving 9 bases between the germline ends. The CDR3 DNA sequence: TGCGCCAGCAGTGCTGCGCATGGCACAGATACGCAGTATTTT. This translates into CASSAAHGTDTQYF.

In regard to this clone: Germline is not matched at one junction end, which may reflect a read error. V gene TRBV7-9 combines with J gene TRBJ2-6; perhaps TRBD2 as D (6 bases). The CDR3 spans 17 residues. Germline lookup yields CDR1 SEHNR and CDR2 FQNEAQ (reference sequence). The CDR3 DNA reads as TGTTCCAGCCGCAGACTAGAGGGACGCTCTGGGGCCAACGTCCTGACTTTC. Translated, it gives CSSRRLEGRSGANVLTF.

The rearrangement joins TRBV11-2 to TRBJ2-1; D is possibly TRBD2 (5 bases). The V gene's germline CDR1 is SGHAT and CDR2 FQNNGV. Trimming pared 5 bases from V and 10 bases from J, leaving 21 bases between. The CDR3 runs to 15 residues. CDR3 region: CASSTFGVVLGEQFF. The CDR3 DNA reads as TGTGCCAGCAGCACCTTCGGGGTAGTACTCGGGGAGCAGTTCTTC.

In this sample, this clone turned up a few times. The genes are TRBV5-6 and TRBJ1-2; D possibly corresponds to TRBD1 (5 bases). The CDR3 covers 12 residues. Per germline, CDR1 SGHDT and CDR2 YYEEEE. Trimming pared 0 bases from V and 9 bases from J, leaving 9 bases between. The CDR3 loop is CASSLEGLSYTF. CDR3 coding DNA: TGTGCCAGCAGCTTGGAGGGGTTGAGCTACACCTTC.

The sample holds a few counts of this clone. The chain links TRBV7-2 to TRBJ2-4, with TRBD2 matching over 11 bases. This CDR3 comprises 19 residues. The V gene end was trimmed by 4 bases and the J gene end by 0 bases; junction bases not matched to a gene: 11. Per germline, CDR1 SGHTA and CDR2 FQGNSA. CDR3 sequence reads: CASSSRTSGSDIAKNIQYF. CDR3 in DNA: TGTGCCAGCAGCTCCCGGACTAGCGGGTCTGATATAGCCAAAAACATTCAGTACTTC.

As concerns this clone: A junction boundary mismatches the germline segment, possibly from a read error. The rearrangement links TRBV6-6 to TRBJ2-1; D is possibly TRBD2 (5 bases). The CDR3 contains 14 residues. Germline V gene sequence: CDR1 MNHNY, CDR2 SVGAGI (reference sequence). CDR3 in amino acids: CASSWLADYSEQFF. CDR3 nucleotide sequence: TGTGCCAGCAGTTGGCTAGCAGACTACAGTGAGCAGTTCTTC.

The chain uses TRBV9 and TRBJ1-5, with D tentatively TRBD1 (5 bases). The CDR3 length is 14 residues. Germline CDR1 reads SGDLS; CDR2 reads YYNGEE. V dropped 4 bases and J dropped 2 bases, with 10 bases sitting between them. The CDR3 sequence: CASSPGGGNQPQHF. CDR3 nucleotide sequence: TGTGCCAGCAGCCCGGGGGGAGGCAATCAGCCCCAGCATTTT.

The chain joins TRBV15 to TRBJ1-2; 8 bases map to TRBD1. This CDR3 spans 15 amino acids. Per the germline V gene, CDR1 is LNHNV and CDR2 is YYDKDF (reference sequence). V lost 2 bases to trimming and J lost 1 base; unmatched junction nucleotides: 3. CDR3 in amino acids: CATSRSRGLNYGYTF. The CDR3 nucleotides read TGTGCCACCAGCAGAAGCAGGGGGCTTAACTATGGCTACACCTTC.

The chain combines TRBV2 with TRBJ2-3; maybe TRBD2 (6 bases). There are 13 residues in the CDR3. The V and J ends lost 2 bases and 9 bases respectively, with 12 bases between them. Germline loops: CDR1 SNHLY, CDR2 FYNNEI. Here the CDR3 DNA reads TGTGCCAGCAGTGAAAGCGGGCCCGGGACGCAGTATTTT. This translates into CASSESGPGTQYF.

This clone occurred a few times. V gene TRBV28 combines with J gene TRBJ1-3; TRBD1 agrees at 7 bases. The germline V gene has CDR1 MDHEN and CDR2 SYDVKM. The CDR3 spans 16 residues. The junction had 8 bases not matched to a gene; V was cut back by 3 bases and J by 3 bases. CDR3 sequence (DNA): TGTGCCAGCAGTTTGGGGACAGTTGTATTTGGAAACACCATATATTTT. Residues: CASSLGTVVFGNTIYF.

V is TRBV4-3 and J is TRBJ2-7; D is possibly TRBD1 (6 bases). Germline CDR1 is LGHNA and CDR2 is YSLEER. This CDR3 spans 15 amino acids. Trimming cost V 0 bases and J 11 bases, with 20 bases left between them. CDR3 residues: CASSQDMVGETGKYF. As DNA, the CDR3 is TGCGCCAGCAGCCAAGATATGGTGGGTGAGACAGGAAAGTACTTC.

The chain employs TRBV5-1 and TRBJ2-1, with 11 positions matching TRBD2. CDR3 size: 17 residues. The germline gives CDR1 SGHRS, CDR2 YFSETQ. V dropped 5 bases and J dropped 4; count of bases not matched to a gene: 11. CDR3 residues: CASRPVSSGGQYNEQFF. The CDR3 DNA reads as TGCGCCAGCAGGCCCGTGTCTAGCGGGGGGCAGTACAATGAGCAGTTCTTC.

This chain joins TRBV7-7 and TRBJ2-5; possibly TRBD1 for D (6 bases). CDR1 and CDR2 from the germline V gene are SSHAT and FNYEAQ (reference sequence). This CDR3 spans 15 amino acids. V was clipped by 4 bases and J by 4 bases, with 16 bases between them. The CDR3 region is CASSSTGSSGETQYF. The CDR3 DNA sequence: TGTGCCAGCAGCTCCACAGGGAGTTCGGGAGAGACCCAGTACTTC.

Note on this clone: This CDR3 is also generated by other DNA sequences in the sample. The V and J genes are TRBV19 and TRBJ1-1; unclear D gene. CDR1 and CDR2 from the germline V gene are LNHDA and SQIVND (reference sequence). This CDR3 spans 13 amino acids. V shed 2 bases and J shed 1 base, with 5 bases lying between them. The CDR3 nucleotides read TGTGCCAGTAGTATAAACTCGAACACTGAAGCTTTCTTT. Encoded protein: CASSINSNTEAFF. The full variable domain, its missing parts supplied by reference TRBV19 and TRBJ1-1, is DGGITQSPKYLFRKEGQNVTLSCEQNLNHDAMYWYRQDPGQGLRLIYYSQIVNDFQKGDIAEGYSVSREKKESFPLTVTSAQKNPTAFYLCASSINSNTEAFFGQGTRLTVV.

V gene TRBV9 combines with J gene TRBJ1-1, with D maybe TRBD1 (5 bases). The CDR3 has 15 residues. V was shortened by 0 bases and J by 8 bases, with 17 bases between the two germline ends. Germline V CDR1 and CDR2: SGDLS, YYNGEE. CDR3 sequence reads: CASSVAGTKGSEAFF. CDR3 sequence (DNA): TGTGCCAGCAGCGTAGCTGGGACTAAGGGGAGCGAAGCTTTCTTT.

This clone was found once. J is TRBJ2-3 and V is TRBV5-1; tentative D call: TRBD1 (5 bases). Germline loops: CDR1 SGHRS, CDR2 YFSETQ. V lost 1 base and J lost 5, with 11 bases in between. This CDR3 spans 14 amino acids. The CDR3 sequence is CASSLRQGIDTQYF. Written as DNA, the CDR3 is TGCGCCAGCAGCTTGCGGCAGGGCATAGATACGCAGTATTTT.

The rearrangement uses TRBV25-1 and TRBJ2-2; D perhaps matches TRBD1 (6 bases). Germline CDR1 and CDR2: MGHDK and SYGVNS. The CDR3 is made up of 15 amino acids. V lost 1 base and J lost 1, with 7 bases in between. The CDR3 here is CASSELQGNTGELFF. The CDR3 nucleotides are TGTGCCAGCAGTGAATTACAGGGGAACACCGGGGAGCTGTTTTTT. Using reference TRBV25-1 and TRBJ2-2 for the parts outside the CDR3, the full variable domain is EADIYQTPRYLVIGTGKKITLECSQTMGHDKMYWYQQDPGMELHLIHYSYGVNSTEKGDLSSESTVSRIRTEHFPLTLESARPSHTSQYLCASSELQGNTGELFFGEGSRLTVL.

The CDR3 loop is CASSQDRLTVYGYTF. The CDR3 bases are TGCGCCAGCAGCCAAGATCGGTTGACAGTTTATGGCTACACCTTC. V is TRBV4-1 and J is TRBJ1-2, with D possibly TRBD1 on 5 matching bases. CDR1 and CDR2 from the germline V gene are MGHRA and YSYEKL. Between the trimmed V and J ends, which lost 0 bases and 5 bases, there was a span of 13 bases. This CDR3 region has 15 residues.

The chain links TRBV5-6 to TRBJ2-1; D possibly corresponds to TRBD1 (6 bases). There are 15 residues in the CDR3. Germline-derived CDR1 and CDR2 are SGHDT and YYEEEE. V was shortened by 4 bases and J by 6 bases, with 17 bases between the two germline ends. The CDR3: CASSSTGWAGNEQFF. CDR3 DNA: TGTGCCAGCAGCAGCACAGGGTGGGCCGGCAATGAGCAGTTCTTC.

CDR3 coding DNA: TGTGCCAGCAGCTTGGGTCTCGGGACTAGGCCCCAGCATTTT. Its protein product is CASSLGLGTRPQHF. The chain carries TRBV5-6 and TRBJ1-5, with D possibly being TRBD1 (5 bases). The CDR3 extends over 14 amino acids. Trimming cost V 0 bases and J 9 bases, with 13 bases left between them. Per the germline V gene, CDR1 is SGHDT and CDR2 is YYEEEE.

The J gene is TRBJ1-2, the V gene TRBV5-6; TRBD1 aligns across 10 bases. In germline, CDR1 is SGHDT, CDR2 YYEEEE. This CDR3 comprises 15 residues. J gave up 8 bases and V 3 bases, and 10 bases lay outside the gene matches. The CDR3: CASSYRDRGPWGYTF. DNA of the CDR3: TGTGCCAGCAGCTACCGGGACAGGGGCCCCTGGGGCTACACCTTC.